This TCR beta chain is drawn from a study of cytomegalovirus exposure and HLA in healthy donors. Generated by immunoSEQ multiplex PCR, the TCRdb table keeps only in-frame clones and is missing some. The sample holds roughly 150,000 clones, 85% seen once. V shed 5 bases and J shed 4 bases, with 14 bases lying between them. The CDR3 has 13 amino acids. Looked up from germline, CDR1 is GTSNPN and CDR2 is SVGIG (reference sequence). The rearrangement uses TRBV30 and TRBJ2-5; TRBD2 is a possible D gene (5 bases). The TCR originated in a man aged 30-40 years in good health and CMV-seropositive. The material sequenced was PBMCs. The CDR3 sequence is CAWRWRGRETQYF. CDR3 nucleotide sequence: TGTGCCTGGCGCTGGCGCGGGCGAGAGACCCAGTACTTC.